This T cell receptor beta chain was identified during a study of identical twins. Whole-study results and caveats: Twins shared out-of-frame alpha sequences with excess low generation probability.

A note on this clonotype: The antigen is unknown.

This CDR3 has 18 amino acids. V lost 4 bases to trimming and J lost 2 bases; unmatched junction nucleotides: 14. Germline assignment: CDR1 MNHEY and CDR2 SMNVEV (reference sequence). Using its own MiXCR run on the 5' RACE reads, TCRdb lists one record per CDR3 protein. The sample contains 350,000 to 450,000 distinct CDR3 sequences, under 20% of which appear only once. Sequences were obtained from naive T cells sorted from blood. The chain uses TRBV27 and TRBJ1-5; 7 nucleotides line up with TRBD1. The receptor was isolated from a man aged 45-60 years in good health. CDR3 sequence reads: CASSSSSWTGMGNQPQHF. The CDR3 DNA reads TGTGCCAGCAGTTCCTCATCTTGGACAGGCATGGGCAATCAGCCCCAGCATTTT.